Listed below are T cell receptor beta chains from one sample, sequenced in a study of shared clonotypes between healthy human individuals. TCRdb keeps only in-frame clones here, not all; method: immunoSEQ multiplex PCR. Of around 560,000 clones listed, 85% to 95% are singletons. Sequencing was carried out using naive CD8+ T cells sorted from blood. The source is a woman under 40 in good health. Each CDR3 is given with its conserved first and last residue. Fields, in order: CDR3 protein, CDR3 DNA, D gene, J gene, V gene, clone size. The D gene is left open where the match is weak. For some rows the clone size is stated as once, few or many, or as a class when expanded; others skip it.

CDR3 protein: CASSFLYPNYGYTF
CDR3 DNA: TGTGCCAGCAGCTTTCTGTACCCAAACTATGGCTACACCTTC
D gene: .
J gene: TRBJ1-2
V gene: TRBV5-6
clone size: .

CDR3 protein: CASSQGTAFQETQYF
CDR3 DNA: TGCGCCAGCAGCCAAGGGACAGCCTTTCAAGAGACCCAGTACTTC
D gene: .
J gene: TRBJ2-5
V gene: TRBV4-1
clone size: .

CDR3 protein: CASSLSNLREQYF
CDR3 DNA: TGTGCCAGCAGTTTATCGAATTTGCGCGAGCAGTACTTC
D gene: .
J gene: TRBJ2-7
V gene: TRBV27
clone size: .

CDR3 protein: CASSLIGGEAFF
CDR3 DNA: TGTGCCAGCAGTTTAATCGGGGGTGAAGCTTTCTTT
D gene: .
J gene: TRBJ1-1
V gene: TRBV27
clone size: .

CDR3 protein: CASGPSPPFEQYF
CDR3 DNA: TGTGCCAGCGGACCCTCACCCCCATTCGAGCAGTACTTC
D gene: .
J gene: TRBJ2-7
V gene: TRBV27
clone size: once

CDR3 protein: CASSYPPRQGKNIQYF
CDR3 DNA: TGTGCCAGCAGTTACCCCCCGAGACAGGGTAAAAACATTCAGTACTTC
D gene: TRBD1
J gene: TRBJ2-4
V gene: TRBV6-6
clone size: .

CDR3 protein: CASTLGETQYF
CDR3 DNA: TGTGCCAGCACCCTTGGAGAGACCCAGTACTTC
D gene: .
J gene: TRBJ2-5
V gene: TRBV2
clone size: .

CDR3 protein: CSVAGGTTPSYEQYF
CDR3 DNA: TGCAGCGTGGCGGGCGGGACGACCCCATCATACGAGCAGTACTTC
D gene: .
J gene: TRBJ2-7
V gene: TRBV29-1
clone size: .

CDR3 protein: CASSLSHPGSSYNEQFF
CDR3 DNA: TGTGCCAGCAGTTTATCGCATCCCGGCAGCTCCTACAATGAGCAGTTCTTC
D gene: .
J gene: TRBJ2-1
V gene: TRBV27
clone size: .

CDR3 protein: CASSLGPNSANYGYTF
CDR3 DNA: TGTGCCAGCAGCTTGGGCCCCAACTCAGCTAACTATGGCTACACCTTC
D gene: .
J gene: TRBJ1-2
V gene: TRBV5-8
clone size: .

CDR3 protein: CSAQVPGHYLGRGSLQPQHF
CDR3 DNA: TGCAGCGCCCAGGTCCCGGGACATTATCTAGGTCGTGGCTCGCTCCAGCCCCAGCATTTT
D gene: .
J gene: TRBJ1-5
V gene: TRBV29-1
clone size: .

CDR3 protein: CASSLTGKEQYF
CDR3 DNA: TGCGCCAGCAGCTTGACAGGTAAAGAGCAGTACTTC
D gene: .
J gene: TRBJ2-5
V gene: TRBV5-1
clone size: .

CDR3 protein: CASSERGGNSNQPQHF
CDR3 DNA: TGTGCCAGCAGTGAACGGGGAGGAAATTCCAATCAGCCCCAGCATTTT
D gene: .
J gene: TRBJ1-5
V gene: TRBV6-1
clone size: .

CDR3 protein: CASSLGQGVQPQHF
CDR3 DNA: TGTGCCAGCAGTTTGGGGCAGGGGGTCCAGCCCCAGCATTTT
D gene: TRBD1
J gene: TRBJ1-5
V gene: TRBV28
clone size: .

CDR3 protein: CASSPQIGGDKNIQYF
CDR3 DNA: TGTGCCAGCAGCCCTCAGATAGGTGGGGACAAAAACATTCAGTACTTC
D gene: .
J gene: TRBJ2-4
V gene: TRBV11-2
clone size: .

CDR3 protein: CASVSNNEQFF
CDR3 DNA: TGTGCCAGCGTCAGTAACAATGAGCAGTTCTTC
D gene: .
J gene: TRBJ2-1
V gene: TRBV27
clone size: .

CDR3 protein: CASRILAGAYNEQFF
CDR3 DNA: TGCGCCAGCCGAATACTAGCGGGGGCCTACAATGAGCAGTTCTTC
D gene: TRBD2
J gene: TRBJ2-1
V gene: TRBV10-2
clone size: .

CDR3 protein: CASSVGALDEQFF
CDR3 DNA: TGTGCCAGCAGCGTGGGGGCCTTGGATGAGCAGTTCTTC
D gene: .
J gene: TRBJ2-1
V gene: TRBV9
clone size: once

CDR3 protein: CASSPPQPREAGNTIYF
CDR3 DNA: TGTGCCAGCTCACCACCCCAACCCAGGGAAGCTGGAAACACCATATATTTT
D gene: .
J gene: TRBJ1-3
V gene: TRBV18
clone size: .

CDR3 protein: CASSNYRQKETQYF
CDR3 DNA: TGTGCCAGCAGCAATTACCGACAGAAAGAGACCCAGTACTTC
D gene: .
J gene: TRBJ2-5
V gene: TRBV7-7
clone size: .

CDR3 protein: CAWSTRQAIINQPQHF
CDR3 DNA: TGTGCCTGGAGTACACGACAGGCTATTATAAATCAGCCCCAGCATTTT
D gene: .
J gene: TRBJ1-5
V gene: TRBV30
clone size: .

CDR3 protein: CASSLGSDPIYEQYF
CDR3 DNA: TGCGCCAGCAGCTTGGGAAGCGACCCCATCTACGAGCAGTACTTC
D gene: .
J gene: TRBJ2-7
V gene: TRBV5-1
clone size: once

CDR3 protein: CASSPGRITYEQYF
CDR3 DNA: TGTGCCAGCAGCCCGGGACGCATCACCTACGAGCAGTACTTC
D gene: .
J gene: TRBJ2-7
V gene: TRBV28
clone size: once

CDR3 protein: CASSPPGTGWATNEQFF
CDR3 DNA: TGTGCCAGCAGCCCGCCCGGGACAGGATGGGCCACCAATGAGCAGTTCTTC
D gene: TRBD1
J gene: TRBJ2-1
V gene: TRBV5-6
clone size: once

CDR3 protein: CALDREGMNTEAFF
CDR3 DNA: TGTGCCTTAGACAGGGAGGGCATGAACACTGAAGCTTTCTTT
D gene: TRBD1
J gene: TRBJ1-1
V gene: TRBV30
clone size: few

CDR3 protein: CASSRDKMNTEAFF
CDR3 DNA: TGTGCCAGCAGTCGGGACAAGATGAACACTGAAGCTTTCTTT
D gene: .
J gene: TRBJ1-1
V gene: TRBV28
clone size: .

CDR3 protein: CASSLAGQEKQYF
CDR3 DNA: TGCGCCAGCAGCTTGGCCGGACAGGAGAAGCAGTACTTC
D gene: TRBD1
J gene: TRBJ2-7
V gene: TRBV5-1
clone size: .

CDR3 protein: CASSLWSGQGNTEAFF
CDR3 DNA: TGTGCCAGCAGTTTATGGTCCGGTCAGGGGAACACTGAAGCTTTCTTT
D gene: .
J gene: TRBJ1-1
V gene: TRBV28
clone size: .

CDR3 protein: CASSGGNTIYF
CDR3 DNA: TGTGCCAGCAGCGGGGGAAACACCATATATTTT
D gene: .
J gene: TRBJ1-3
V gene: TRBV9
clone size: .

CDR3 protein: CAWSVSAAEAFF
CDR3 DNA: TGTGCCTGGAGTGTATCGGCGGCTGAAGCTTTCTTT
D gene: .
J gene: TRBJ1-1
V gene: TRBV30
clone size: once

CDR3 protein: CASSPGGENYEQYF
CDR3 DNA: TGTGCCAGCTCACCAGGGGGCGAGAACTACGAGCAGTACTTC
D gene: .
J gene: TRBJ2-7
V gene: TRBV18
clone size: once

CDR3 protein: CASSGVTGELFF
CDR3 DNA: TGTGCCAGCAGCGGAGTCACCGGGGAGCTGTTTTTT
D gene: .
J gene: TRBJ2-2
V gene: TRBV27
clone size: .

CDR3 protein: CASSQAPGRSSYEQYF
CDR3 DNA: TGTGCCAGCAGCCAAGCCCCCGGGAGGAGCTCCTACGAGCAGTACTTC
D gene: TRBD2
J gene: TRBJ2-7
V gene: TRBV14
clone size: .

CDR3 protein: CASSSDRDRGSYEQYF
CDR3 DNA: TGTGCCAGCAGCTCTGACCGGGACAGGGGGTCCTACGAGCAGTACTTC
D gene: TRBD1
J gene: TRBJ2-7
V gene: TRBV5-4
clone size: .

CDR3 protein: CASSLFRGRLYF
CDR3 DNA: TGTGCCAGCAGCTTGTTCAGGGGGAGATTATATTTT
D gene: TRBD1
J gene: TRBJ1-3
V gene: TRBV5-6
clone size: .

CDR3 protein: CASRATPMNTEAFF
CDR3 DNA: TGTGCCAGCAGGGCAACACCAATGAACACTGAAGCTTTCTTT
D gene: .
J gene: TRBJ1-1
V gene: TRBV28
clone size: .

CDR3 protein: CASSPAAGDPYEQYF
CDR3 DNA: TGTGCCAGCAGCCCCGCCGCAGGGGACCCCTACGAGCAGTACTTC
D gene: .
J gene: TRBJ2-7
V gene: TRBV28
clone size: once

CDR3 protein: CASSFEAGYGYTF
CDR3 DNA: TGTGCCAGCAGTTTCGAGGCGGGCTATGGCTACACCTTC
D gene: .
J gene: TRBJ1-2
V gene: TRBV27
clone size: .

CDR3 protein: CASSSGTTERDEQFF
CDR3 DNA: TGTGCCAGCAGCTCTGGAACTACGGAGCGCGATGAGCAGTTCTTC
D gene: .
J gene: TRBJ2-1
V gene: TRBV13
clone size: .

CDR3 protein: CASSSWTEQETQYF
CDR3 DNA: TGTGCCAGCAGCAGCTGGACAGAACAAGAGACCCAGTACTTC
D gene: .
J gene: TRBJ2-5
V gene: TRBV9
clone size: .

CDR3 protein: CASSFGSYEQYF
CDR3 DNA: TGTGCCAGCAGCTTTGGTAGCTACGAGCAGTACTTC
D gene: .
J gene: TRBJ2-7
V gene: TRBV7-9
clone size: .

CDR3 protein: CASSQYRDAGNTIYF
CDR3 DNA: TGTGCCAGCAGTCAGTACAGGGACGCTGGAAACACCATATATTTT
D gene: .
J gene: TRBJ1-3
V gene: TRBV7-6
clone size: .

CDR3 protein: CASSPSDNEQFF
CDR3 DNA: TGTGCCAGCAGTCCCTCAGACAATGAGCAGTTCTTC
D gene: .
J gene: TRBJ2-1
V gene: TRBV27
clone size: .

CDR3 protein: CASSRDRGETQYF
CDR3 DNA: TGTGCCAGCAGCCGCGACAGGGGAGAGACCCAGTACTTC
D gene: TRBD1
J gene: TRBJ2-5
V gene: TRBV13
clone size: .

CDR3 protein: CASSPRVNTIYF
CDR3 DNA: TGTGCCAGCAGCCCGCGAGTAAACACCATATATTTT
D gene: .
J gene: TRBJ1-3
V gene: TRBV14
clone size: .

CDR3 protein: CASSTGGGPYEQYF
CDR3 DNA: TGTGCCAGTAGTACTGGCGGAGGGCCCTACGAGCAGTACTTC
D gene: .
J gene: TRBJ2-7
V gene: TRBV19
clone size: .

CDR3 protein: CASSYKGSSGANVLTF
CDR3 DNA: TGTGCCAGCAGTTACAAGGGGTCCTCTGGGGCCAACGTCCTGACTTTC
D gene: .
J gene: TRBJ2-6
V gene: TRBV6-5
clone size: .

CDR3 protein: CASRNQTPIWTGTLSYEQYF
CDR3 DNA: TGTGCCAGCAGAAACCAAACCCCGATATGGACAGGTACCCTTTCATACGAGCAGTACTTC
D gene: TRBD1
J gene: TRBJ2-7
V gene: TRBV28
clone size: .

CDR3 protein: CASSARGFYNEQFF
CDR3 DNA: TGTGCCAGCAGTGCCCGCGGGTTCTACAATGAGCAGTTCTTC
D gene: .
J gene: TRBJ2-1
V gene: TRBV25-1
clone size: .

CDR3 protein: CASSVYPGQGYEQYF
CDR3 DNA: TGTGCCAGCAGCGTATACCCGGGACAGGGCTACGAGCAGTACTTC
D gene: TRBD1
J gene: TRBJ2-7
V gene: TRBV9
clone size: .

CDR3 protein: CASSQVINQPQHF
CDR3 DNA: TGTGCCAGCAGCCAGGTAATCAATCAGCCCCAGCATTTT
D gene: .
J gene: TRBJ1-5
V gene: TRBV27
clone size: few

CDR3 protein: CASMAGYEQYF
CDR3 DNA: TGTGCCAGCATGGCCGGCTACGAGCAGTACTTC
D gene: .
J gene: TRBJ2-7
V gene: TRBV6-1
clone size: .

CDR3 protein: CASMGDHGELFF
CDR3 DNA: TGTGCCAGCATGGGGGACCACGGGGAGCTGTTTTTT
D gene: .
J gene: TRBJ2-2
V gene: TRBV6-5
clone size: .

CDR3 protein: CASSPWTESSYEQYF
CDR3 DNA: TGTGCCAGTAGTCCATGGACGGAGAGCTCCTACGAGCAGTACTTC
D gene: .
J gene: TRBJ2-7
V gene: TRBV19
clone size: once

CDR3 protein: CASSLGQAVLLDSYNEQFF
CDR3 DNA: TGTGCCAGCAGCTTGGGCCAAGCGGTACTTCTTGACTCCTACAATGAGCAGTTCTTC
D gene: .
J gene: TRBJ2-1
V gene: TRBV7-9
clone size: .